One sample yielded the 28 T cell receptor beta chains listed below, sequenced in a study of spatial heterogeneity in lung cancer. TCRdb re-analysed the 5' RACE reads in MiXCR, keeping a single row per CDR3 protein. The top ten clones hold 7.2% of a sample with roughly 75,000 distinct CDR3 sequences, 13% of them seen once. As for time point: sample taken at primary tumor resection. Whole RNA obtained from tumor, nontumor lung or frozen PBMC underwent sequencing without sorting. The source material was PBMCs, sampled at surgery. The receptors shown here come from a male donor with early-stage non-small cell lung cancer.

A note on this clonotype: Sequence at one end of the junction differs from germline and may be a read error. The V gene is TRBV19, the J gene TRBJ1-5, with 7 nucleotides matching TRBD1. Germline lookup yields CDR1 LNHDA and CDR2 SQIVND (reference sequence). The CDR3 runs to 17 residues. The CDR3, as DNA: TGTGTCAGTAGGACGGGACAGCCCAAGAGGTCCAATCAGCCCCAGCATTTT. It translates to CVSRTGQPKRSNQPQHF.

This clonotype has ten or more counts. This rearrangement joins TRBV2 to TRBJ2-1; 9 positions agree with TRBD2. Per germline, CDR1 SNHLY and CDR2 FYNNEI. After removal of 6 bases from V and 3 bases from J, the junction contained 3 bases not matched to a gene. This CDR3 is 14 amino acids long. This CDR3 reads CASSLAGLYNEQFF. DNA of the CDR3: TGTGCCAGCAGCCTAGCGGGACTCTACAATGAGCAGTTCTTC.

This clonotype was counted at least ten times. This chain connects TRBV6-1 to TRBJ2-7, with D perhaps TRBD2 (6 bases). V was trimmed by 2 bases and J by 4 bases, leaving 15 bases between them. The CDR3 consists of 15 residues. CDR1 MNHNS and CDR2 SASEGT come from the germline V gene. CDR3 protein: CASSETGETIYEQYF. CDR3 bases: TGTGCCAGCAGTGAAACGGGGGAGACAATATACGAGCAGTACTTC.

This clonotype was counted only a few times. This rearrangement joins TRBV9 to TRBJ2-2, with D uncertain. CDR1 is SGDLS, CDR2 YYNGEE, per germline. The CDR3 runs 14 residues. Deletions cut 2 bases from V and 7 bases from J, with 12 bases between. In DNA form, the CDR3 reads TGTGCCAGCAGCGTGGTCTTGCGCGGCGGGGAGCTGTTTTTT. It encodes CASSVVLRGGELFF.

V and J are TRBV29-1 and TRBJ2-1, with 9 bases aligning to TRBD2. Unmatched junction bases numbered 5, after V lost 7 bases and J lost 1 base. The CDR3 is made up of 14 amino acids. Per the germline V gene, CDR1 is SQVTM and CDR2 is ANQGSEA. The CDR3 coding sequence is TGCAGCGGCCTAGCGGGACCTTCCTACAATGAGCAGTTCTTC. This codes for CSGLAGPSYNEQFF.

This clonotype was picked up a small number of times. This chain uses TRBV20-1 with TRBJ2-1; 11 nucleotides match TRBD1. The trim removed 2 bases at V and 6 bases at J, leaving 3 bases unmatched. CDR3 size: 14 residues. Germline CDR1 reads DFQATT; CDR2 reads SNEGSKA (reference sequence). The CDR3 sequence is CSARLDRGLNEQFF. CDR3 DNA sequence: TGCAGTGCTAGACTGGACAGGGGGCTCAATGAGCAGTTCTTC.

V usage is TRBV4-3 and J usage is TRBJ2-7, with TRBD1 as a possible D gene (5 bases). V gave up 0 bases and J gave up 5 bases, with 11 bases separating them. CDR3 length: 14 residues. Germline V CDR1 and CDR2: LGHNA, YSLEER. The CDR3 here is CASSQEGRSHEQYF. As DNA, the CDR3 is TGCGCCAGCAGCCAAGAGGGGCGGTCCCACGAGCAGTACTTC.

There are a few counts of this clonotype. The rearrangement links TRBV19 to TRBJ1-5; D is undetermined. In germline, CDR1 is LNHDA, CDR2 SQIVND (reference sequence). Trimming took 3 bases from V and 3 from J, leaving 9 bases between them. The length of the CDR3 is 14 residues. The CDR3 sequence is CASSILDSNQPQHF. CDR3 DNA sequence: TGTGCCAGTAGTATCCTTGACTCCAATCAGCCCCAGCATTTT.

This clonotype was observed a few times. The chain employs TRBV30 and TRBJ2-1; the D is unclear. The length of the CDR3 is 15 residues. V lost 0 bases, J lost 7 bases, and 16 bases lay in between. Per germline, CDR1 GTSNPN and CDR2 SVGIG (reference sequence). CDR3 coding DNA: TGTGCCTGGAGTGTACGTGGTGGCCTGAGGAATGAGCAGTTCTTC. It yields the protein CAWSVRGGLRNEQFF.

This clonotype was detected ten times or more. This sequence joins TRBV4-3 and TRBJ2-5; 9 bases are shared with TRBD2. CDR3 length equals 19 residues. Per germline, CDR1 LGHNA and CDR2 YSLEER. The junction had 16 bases not matched to a gene; V was cut back by 1 base and J by 4 bases. The CDR3 DNA reads as TGCGCCAGCAGCCAAGCCCTCGGGGCTAGCGGGAATAAGGGAGAGACCCAGTACTTC. Its translation: CASSQALGASGNKGETQYF.

This sequence joins TRBV12-3 or TRBV12-4 and TRBJ1-1; D is perhaps TRBD1 (6 bases). This CDR3 spans 15 amino acids. Trimming removed 6 bases at V and 4 bases at J, with 18 bases between. DNA for the CDR3: TGTGCCAGCAGCTGGACAGAAGGTGGAACCACTGAAGCTTTCTTT. Residues: CASSWTEGGTTEAFF.

V is TRBV29-1 and J is TRBJ2-7, with D possibly TRBD1 on 6 matching bases. Trimming removed 3 bases at V and 1 base at J, with 13 bases between. Germline CDR1 SQVTM, CDR2 ANQGSEA. This CDR3 has 14 amino acids. The CDR3 DNA reads as TGCAGCGTTGAGGGCAGGGGACCTTCCTACGAGCAGTACTTC. Its protein is CSVEGRGPSYEQYF.

Only a few counts were recorded for this clonotype. Given the absence of the conserved phenylalanine or tryptophan at the CDR3 end, a read error is likely. The chain employs TRBV5-1 and TRBJ1-1; TRBD1 is a possible D gene (5 bases). Germline CDR1 and CDR2: SGHRS and YFSETQ. V was clipped by 7 bases and J by 6 bases, with 19 bases between them. The CDR3 spans 14 residues. The CDR3 DNA is TGCGCCAGCCTCCCTTCTCAGGGTACGGCTGAAGCTTTCATT. The encoded protein is CASLPSQGTAEAFI.

The V gene is TRBV24-1, the J gene TRBJ1-1, with D maybe TRBD1 (6 bases). The CDR3 loop spans 17 amino acids. Germline V lookup: CDR1 KGHDR, CDR2 SFDVKD. The germline V and J ends were trimmed by 0 bases and 2 bases, with 15 bases remaining between them. The CDR3 DNA follows: TGTGCCACCAGTGATTTGGGGGTGGCAGGGGAAAACACTGAAGCTTTCTTT. This gives the protein CATSDLGVAGENTEAFF.

This chain uses TRBV10-3 with TRBJ1-1, with D unclear. Trimming cost V 4 bases and J 5 bases, with 11 bases left between them. This CDR3 is 13 amino acids long. CDR1 and CDR2 (germline): ENHRY, SYGVKD. DNA of the CDR3: TGTGCCATCAGTGTAGAGAGGATGACTGAAGCTTTCTTT. It yields the protein CAISVERMTEAFF.

This clonotype has just a few counts. The chain recombines TRBV5-1 with TRBJ2-7; 10 nucleotides match TRBD1. Trimming at V came to 1 base and at J to 7 bases, leaving 5 bases not matched to a gene. The length of the CDR3 is 14 residues. Germline-derived CDR1 and CDR2 are SGHRS and YFSETQ. The DNA of the CDR3 is TGCGCCAGCAGCTTGCAGGGACAGGGGATTGAGCAGTACTTC. It translates to CASSLQGQGIEQYF.

This clonotype was seen a few times. This chain connects TRBV30 to TRBJ1-1; a possible D gene is TRBD1 (6 bases). This CDR3 region has 15 residues. Between the trimmed V and J ends, which lost 0 bases and 1 base, there was a span of 12 bases. The germline V gene encodes CDR1 GTSNPN and CDR2 SVGIG (reference sequence). CDR3 sequence (DNA): TGTGCCTGGAGTGTGGGGGCGACGGAGAACACTGAAGCTTTCTTT. Protein: CAWSVGATENTEAFF.

This clonotype was picked up many times. The chain couples TRBV18 to TRBJ2-2; D gene ambiguous. Germline V CDR1 and CDR2: KGHSH, LQKENI. Trimming shortened V by 1 base and J by 3 bases, and 12 bases separated the two germline ends. The CDR3 consists of 16 residues. CDR3 loop: CASSPRRGGDTGELFF. The DNA for the CDR3 is TGTGCCAGCTCACCACGGCGAGGTGGGGACACCGGGGAGCTGTTTTTT.

This chain joins TRBV18 and TRBJ1-2; D gene ambiguous. V lost 1 base, J lost 8 bases, and 23 bases lay in between. The CDR3 is 17 amino acids. Germline CDR1 KGHSH, CDR2 LQKENI. CDR3 sequence: CASSPLQAPWSSEGYTF. The CDR3 region has the DNA TGTGCCAGCTCACCACTCCAGGCCCCGTGGAGTTCGGAAGGCTACACCTTC.

This clonotype was observed a handful of times. The V call is TRBV5-1, the J call TRBJ1-1, with 10 bases matching TRBD1. Trimming cost V 4 bases and J 5 bases; bases outside gene matches: 8. The CDR3 sequence is 15 residues long. The V gene's germline CDR1 is SGHRS and CDR2 YFSETQ. CDR3 in amino acids: CASSRDGQGGTEAFF. CDR3 sequence (DNA): TGCGCCAGCAGCCGAGACGGACAGGGGGGTACTGAAGCTTTCTTT.

This sequence joins TRBV6-1 and TRBJ2-3; D gene uncertain. Germline lookup yields CDR1 MNHNS and CDR2 SASEGT. Trimming cost V 3 bases and J 4 bases, with 5 bases left between them. The CDR3 is made up of 12 amino acids. CDR3: CASSDWADTQYF. CDR3 nucleotide sequence: TGTGCCAGCAGTGATTGGGCAGATACGCAGTATTTT.

CDR3 nucleotide sequence: TGTGCCACCAGCAGACGGGTACATGAGCAGTTCTTC. It translates to CATSRRVHEQFF. The V and J genes are TRBV15 and TRBJ2-1; D remains unclear. The CDR3 runs 12 residues. The V and J ends lost 2 bases and 8 bases respectively, with 7 bases between them. In germline, CDR1 is LNHNV, CDR2 YYDKDF (reference sequence).

In its sample, this clonotype was seen many times. This chain uses TRBV20-1 with TRBJ2-4; D is possibly TRBD1 (5 bases). In germline, CDR1 is DFQATT, CDR2 SNEGSKA (reference sequence). Between the trimmed V and J ends, which lost 2 bases and 8 bases, there was a span of 13 bases. The length of the CDR3 is 13 residues. The CDR3 DNA reads as TGCAGTGCTAGACCCCCTCAGGGTTACATTCAGTACTTC. Translated, it gives CSARPPQGYIQYF.

This clonotype was recorded many times. This chain joins TRBV20-1 and TRBJ2-3; tentatively, D is TRBD2 (5 bases). CDR3 size: 17 residues. From germline, CDR1 is DFQATT and CDR2 SNEGSKA (reference sequence). V dropped 1 base and J dropped 2 bases, with 19 bases sitting between them. This CDR3 reads CSARVPASRRPTDTQYF. Written as DNA, the CDR3 is TGCAGTGCTAGAGTCCCGGCTAGCCGGAGACCCACAGATACGCAGTATTTT.

This clonotype was found many times. The rearrangement links TRBV11-2 to TRBJ1-5, with 7 bases lining up with TRBD1. CDR3 length: 15 residues. J lost 3 bases, V lost 4 bases, and 6 bases had no gene match. Germline V gene sequence: CDR1 SGHAT, CDR2 FQNNGV. CDR3 bases: TGTGCCAGCAGCTCTTCGACAGGGTACAATCAGCCCCAGCATTTT. Protein: CASSSSTGYNQPQHF. Looking up the rest from reference TRBV11-2 and TRBJ1-5 gives the full variable domain: EAGVAQSPRYKIIEKRQSVAFWCNPISGHATLYWYQQILGQGPKLLIQFQNNGVVDDSQLPKDRFSAERLKGVDSTLKIQPAKLEDSAVYLCASSSSTGYNQPQHFGDGTRLSIL.

This rearrangement joins TRBV6-2 or TRBV6-3 to TRBJ2-1; maybe TRBD2 (6 bases). Germline V gene sequence: CDR1 MNHEY, CDR2 SVGEGT. CDR3 length: 12 residues. Trimming stripped 7 bases from V and 12 bases from J, with 16 bases between. The CDR3 loop is CASTSAGFGQFF. The CDR3 coding sequence is TGTGCCAGCACGAGTGCGGGATTCGGGCAGTTCTTC.

This clonotype occurred many times. CDR3 sequence reads: CASRVHLTNGYTF. CDR3 coding DNA: TGTGCCAGCAGGGTACACCTAACCAACGGCTACACCTTC. The V call is TRBV2, the J call TRBJ1-2; D remains unclear. The V and J ends lost 6 bases and 8 bases respectively, with 16 bases between them. Germline V gene sequence: CDR1 SNHLY, CDR2 FYNNEI. The CDR3 has 13 amino acids. The whole variable domain, filled in from reference TRBV2 and TRBJ1-2, reads EPEVTQTPSHQVTQMGQEVILRCVPISNHLYFYWYRQILGQKVEFLVSFYNNEISEKSEIFDDQFSVERPDGSNFTLKIRSTKLEDSAMYFCASRVHLTNGYTFGSGTRLTVV.

The chain joins TRBV7-2 to TRBJ1-1, with D perhaps TRBD1 (6 bases). This CDR3 has 14 amino acids. Trimming took off 3 bases at V and 3 bases at J, with 11 bases between the two ends. Germline V CDR1 and CDR2: SGHTA, FQGNSA. CDR3: CASSFLGGDTEAFF. CDR3 sequence (DNA): TGTGCCAGCAGCTTTTTAGGGGGTGACACTGAAGCTTTCTTT.